What follows are 7 T cell receptor beta chains derived from one specimen sequenced in a study of STAT5B mutations in CD4+ large granular lymphocyte leukemia. TCRdb's table, derived via immunoSEQ multiplex PCR, lists solely in-frame clones and lacks some. The sample lists tens of thousands of clones, around 78% occurring once. Sequenced material: CD4+ T cells from blood buffy coats. These receptors all come from a human donor in good health.

CDR3 amino acids: CASSPRGSTNTEAFF. The DNA for the CDR3 is TGTGCCAGCAGTCCCAGGGGCAGTACTAACACTGAAGCTTTCTTT. The chain joins TRBV28 to TRBJ1-1; perhaps TRBD1 as D (6 bases). V lost 5 bases and J lost 2, with 15 bases in between. Germline V gene lookup returns CDR1 MDHEN and CDR2 SYDVKM. The CDR3 consists of 15 residues.

The chain combines TRBV6-5 with TRBJ1-5; 10 bases fit TRBD1. The V gene's germline CDR1 is MNHEY and CDR2 SVGAGI. This CDR3 spans 15 amino acids. V was clipped by 5 bases and J by 3 bases; unmatched bases: 4. For the CDR3, the DNA is TGTGCCAGCAGTGCCGGGACAGGGGACAATCAGCCCCAGCATTTT. As protein: CASSAGTGDNQPQHF.

This chain uses TRBV7-9 with TRBJ1-1; TRBD1 aligns across 9 bases. The CDR3 is 18 amino acids. V lost 4 bases, J lost 0 bases, and 12 bases stayed unmatched. CDR1 SEHNR and CDR2 FQNEAQ come from the germline V gene (reference sequence). The CDR3 sequence is CASSSAGTGRTVNTEAFF. CDR3 nucleotide sequence: TGTGCCAGCAGCTCAGCCGGGACAGGGAGGACGGTGAACACTGAAGCTTTCTTT. Full variable domain (remainder filled in from reference TRBV7-9 and TRBJ1-1): DTGVSQNPRHKITKRGQNVTFRCDPISEHNRLYWYRQTLGQGPEFLTYFQNEAQLEKSRLLSDRFSAERPKGSFSTLEIQRTEQGDSAMYLCASSSAGTGRTVNTEAFFGQGTRLTVV.

This chain uses TRBV10-3 with TRBJ1-4, with 9 nucleotides matching TRBD1. The CDR3 has 15 amino acids. J gave up 8 bases and V 0 bases, and 4 bases lay outside the gene matches. From germline, CDR1 is ENHRY and CDR2 SYGVKD. The chain's CDR3 is CAISESRTGEEKLFF. The CDR3, as DNA: TGTGCCATCAGTGAGTCAAGGACAGGGGAAGAAAAACTGTTTTTT.

The rearrangement joins TRBV7-2 to TRBJ2-5, with 9 positions matching TRBD2. V lost 7 bases to trimming and J lost 0 bases; unmatched junction nucleotides: 6. The CDR3 is 15 residues long. The germline gives CDR1 SGHTA, CDR2 FQGNSA. The CDR3 loop is CASNSGLAYQETQYF. CDR3 nucleotide sequence: TGTGCCAGCAACTCCGGACTAGCGTACCAAGAGACCCAGTACTTC. The complete variable domain, with remaining parts taken from reference TRBV7-2 and TRBJ2-5, reads GAGVSQSPSNKVTEKGKDVELRCDPISGHTALYWYRQSLGQGLEFLIYFQGNSAPDKSGLPSDRFSAERTGGSVSTLTIQRTQQEDSAVYLCASNSGLAYQETQYFGPGTRLLVL.

This chain links TRBV28 with TRBJ2-5, with D possibly matching TRBD2 (6 bases). The CDR3 length is 14 residues. Germline-derived CDR1 and CDR2 are MDHEN and SYDVKM. With 10 bases removed from V and 2 bases from J, the gap between germline ends came to 17 bases. CDR3 region: CATAVGEVQETQYF. The CDR3 DNA follows: TGTGCCACCGCCGTGGGGGAGGTTCAAGAGACCCAGTACTTC.

The chain is built from TRBV30 and TRBJ2-5; tentative D call: TRBD2 (6 bases). The CDR3 loop spans 12 amino acids. V shed 3 bases and J shed 5 bases, with 10 bases lying between them. Germline V lookup: CDR1 GTSNPN, CDR2 SVGIG (reference sequence). The chain's CDR3 is CAWSGAGETQYF. In nucleotides, the CDR3 is TGTGCCTGGAGCGGGGCGGGGGAGACCCAGTACTTC.